Each of the 21 T cell receptor beta chains below was sequenced from the same sample in a study of beta chain features in type 1 diabetes. All of the isolated RNA was reverse transcribed, so expressed TCRB transcripts were sequenced. Only in-frame clones appear in the TCRdb table, and some are missing; sequencing was by immunoSEQ multiplex PCR. The data show about half a million clones, over 10% seen once. Sequencing input: naive CD4+ T cells from blood. All receptors derive from a woman aged 18-29 years in good health.

The chain combines TRBV5-1 with TRBJ1-1, with D possibly being TRBD1 (5 bases). The CDR3 runs 14 residues. Trimming removed 0 bases from V and 6 bases from J, with 12 bases in between. The germline CDR1 and CDR2 sequences are SGHRS and YFSETQ. The CDR3 loop reads CASSLGRVSAEAFF. CDR3 coding DNA: TGCGCCAGCAGCTTGGGCAGGGTGAGCGCTGAAGCTTTCTTT.

The V and J genes are TRBV10-3 and TRBJ2-5; either TRBD1 or TRBD2 may supply D (5 bases each). In germline, CDR1 is ENHRY, CDR2 SYGVKD. CDR3 size: 15 residues. With 6 bases removed from V and 2 bases from J, the gap between germline ends came to 16 bases. CDR3 amino acids: CAIRLSGAAQETQYF. The CDR3 bases are TGTGCCATCAGGCTGTCCGGGGCTGCACAAGAGACCCAGTACTTC.

V and J are TRBV28 and TRBJ1-6; a weak D match, TRBD1 (5 bases). There are 17 residues in the CDR3. The V gene lost 6 bases and the J gene lost 7 bases, with 22 bases spanning the gap. Germline assignment: CDR1 MDHEN and CDR2 SYDVKM. CDR3 DNA sequence: TGTGCCAGCAGCCTCCAGGGCAGATCAAAATCGAATTCACCCCTCCACTTT. Its protein product is CASSLQGRSKSNSPLHF.

This clone was seen a handful of times. The chain has TRBV6-1 and TRBJ1-2; D unresolved. The germline V gene encodes CDR1 MNHNS and CDR2 SASEGT. V was clipped by 6 bases and J by 5 bases, with 10 bases between them. The CDR3 length is 12 residues. The CDR3 DNA reads TGTGCCAGCAGCTCAGGCCCATATGGCTACACCTTC. Its translation is CASSSGPYGYTF.

The CDR3 region is CSVGREADTQYF. The CDR3 DNA sequence: TGCAGCGTTGGAAGGGAGGCAGATACGCAGTATTTT. This chain joins TRBV29-1 and TRBJ2-3, with D possibly being TRBD2 (6 bases). This CDR3 region has 12 residues. The V and J ends lost 4 bases and 4 bases respectively, with 9 bases between them. Germline V gene data show CDR1 as SQVTM and CDR2 as ANQGSEA.

This chain uses TRBV4-1 with TRBJ2-2, with TRBD1 as a possible D gene (5 bases). The V and J ends lost 3 bases and 4 bases respectively, with 18 bases between them. Germline V lookup: CDR1 MGHRA, CDR2 YSYEKL. This CDR3 has 17 residues. CDR3 amino acids: CASSHRVVGLATGELFF. The CDR3 nucleotides read TGCGCCAGCAGCCATAGAGTAGTGGGGCTGGCCACCGGGGAGCTGTTTTTT.

V is TRBV5-6 and J is TRBJ2-1; D is possibly TRBD2 (5 bases). This CDR3 region has 16 residues. Trimming stripped 4 bases from V and 2 bases from J, with 16 bases between. The germline V gene encodes CDR1 SGHDT and CDR2 YYEEEE. CDR3 in DNA: TGTGCCAGCAGCCCTCTAGGGAGTACCGCCTACAATGAGCAGTTCTTC. This gives the protein CASSPLGSTAYNEQFF.

The chain recombines TRBV28 with TRBJ2-5, with 10 bases lining up with TRBD1. The junction had 9 bases not matched to a gene; V was cut back by 6 bases and J by 5 bases. The V gene's germline CDR1 is MDHEN and CDR2 SYDVKM. This CDR3 is built from 15 residues. The CDR3, as DNA: TGTGCCAGCAGACCAGGGACAGGGGCGTATGAGACCCAGTACTTC. It specifies CASRPGTGAYETQYF.

This clone was seen just once. The chain joins TRBV9 to TRBJ1-5; D gene ambiguous. V gave up 7 bases and J gave up 2 bases, with 13 bases separating them. The germline V gene has CDR1 SGDLS and CDR2 YYNGEE. The CDR3 consists of 14 residues. The CDR3 sequence: CASGSGGGNQPQHF. CDR3 in DNA: TGTGCCAGCGGTTCGGGCGGAGGCAATCAGCCCCAGCATTTT. Based on the CDR3 plus reference TRBV9 and TRBJ1-5, the full variable domain is DSGVTQTPKHLITATGQRVTLRCSPRSGDLSVYWYQQSLDQGLQFLIQYYNGEERAKGNILERFSAQQFPDLHSELNLSSLELGDSALYFCASGSGGGNQPQHFGDGTRLSIL.

This clone occurred a few times. This chain connects TRBV7-9 to TRBJ2-4; 9 bases line up with TRBD1. The junction had 5 bases not matched to a gene; V was cut back by 8 bases and J by 3 bases. Per germline, CDR1 SEHNR and CDR2 FQNEAQ (reference sequence). This CDR3 comprises 14 residues. CDR3 region: CASGTGSVKNIQYF. DNA for the CDR3: TGTGCCAGCGGGACAGGGTCGGTCAAAAACATTCAGTACTTC.

The J gene is TRBJ2-1, the V gene TRBV4-3; 8 bases align to TRBD2. This CDR3 contains 16 residues. The V gene's germline CDR1 is LGHNA and CDR2 YSLEER. The junction had 6 bases not matched to a gene; V was cut back by 2 bases and J by 3 bases. CDR3 residues: CASSQIAGSLYNEQFF. The CDR3, as DNA: TGCGCCAGCAGCCAAATAGCGGGGAGTCTCTACAATGAGCAGTTCTTC.

This clone was found a few times. V gene TRBV4-1 combines with J gene TRBJ2-1, with D perhaps TRBD2 (6 bases). CDR1 and CDR2 (germline): MGHRA, YSYEKL. Deletions cut 1 base from V and 0 bases from J, with 10 bases between. The CDR3 spans 16 residues. The CDR3 DNA follows: TGCGCCAGCAGCCAAGTGTGGGGGGTCTCCTACAATGAGCAGTTCTTC. It encodes CASSQVWGVSYNEQFF.

This clone has just a few counts. This chain joins TRBV5-1 and TRBJ2-5, with 12 nucleotides matching TRBD2. The CDR3 is 16 amino acids. The V and J ends lost 4 bases and 1 base, in that order; junction bases with no gene match: 5. Looked up from germline, CDR1 is SGHRS and CDR2 is YFSETQ. The CDR3 coding sequence is TGCGCCAGCAGCACAGGACTAGCGGGGACCCAAGAGACCCAGTACTTC. Amino acids: CASSTGLAGTQETQYF.

This clone has just a few counts. This chain joins TRBV4-3 and TRBJ2-7; the D is unclear. Germline V gives CDR1 LGHNA, CDR2 YSLEER. Trimming took 0 bases from V and 2 from J, leaving 5 bases between them. This CDR3 has 13 amino acids. CDR3 amino acids: CASSQDVAYEQYF. DNA of the CDR3: TGCGCCAGCAGCCAAGATGTCGCCTACGAGCAGTACTTC.

There are a few counts of this clone. The gene calls are TRBV30 and TRBJ2-1; 12 bases line up with TRBD2. Germline trimming cut 2 bases from V and 15 bases from J; bases unmatched to any gene: 17. The CDR3 runs 16 residues. The germline CDR1 and CDR2 sequences are GTSNPN and SVGIG (reference sequence). The CDR3 here is CAWSTSTSGRQRLPFF. CDR3 coding DNA: TGTGCCTGGAGTACCTCAACTAGCGGGAGGCAAAGACTTCCGTTCTTC.

This clone showed up just a few times. The genes are TRBV7-9 and TRBJ2-3; perhaps D is TRBD1 or TRBD2 (5 bases each). CDR1 is SEHNR and CDR2 is FQNEAQ in the germline V gene (reference sequence). This CDR3 comprises 15 residues. Trimming took 5 bases from V and 6 from J, leaving 18 bases between them. The DNA of the CDR3 is TGTGCCAGCAGCACCCGGACCGGGGCTGGGGATACGCAGTATTTT. It encodes CASSTRTGAGDTQYF.

The chain joins TRBV30 to TRBJ1-3; maybe TRBD1 (6 bases). The CDR3 covers 14 residues. Trimming left V 4 bases short and J 4 bases short, with 14 bases between. Germline values: CDR1 GTSNPN, CDR2 SVGIG (reference sequence). CDR3 loop: CAWTHRDNGNTIYF. The DNA of the CDR3 is TGTGCCTGGACCCACCGGGACAACGGAAACACCATATATTTT.

This clone was observed a few times. This chain links TRBV4-3 with TRBJ1-1; perhaps TRBD1 as D (6 bases). This CDR3 has 14 amino acids. Germline lookup yields CDR1 LGHNA and CDR2 YSLEER. Trimming shortened V by 3 bases and J by 4 bases, and 12 bases separated the two germline ends. The DNA of the CDR3 is TGCGCCAGCAGCCAGATAGGGGGGACCACTGAAGCTTTCTTT. It codes for CASSQIGGTTEAFF.

For this clone: Within the sample, other DNA sequences also encode this same CDR3. The chain employs TRBV5-1 and TRBJ2-2; D might be TRBD1 (5 bases). V gave up 0 bases and J gave up 5 bases, with 8 bases separating them. The CDR3 spans 14 residues. The germline V gene has CDR1 SGHRS and CDR2 YFSETQ. CDR3 sequence reads: CASSLGQGTGELFF. Written as DNA, the CDR3 is TGCGCCAGCAGCTTGGGCCAGGGAACCGGGGAGCTGTTTTTT.

This chain links TRBV29-1 with TRBJ2-1; D may be TRBD1 or TRBD2 (5 bases each). Trimming cost V 1 base and J 5 bases, with 12 bases left between them. The CDR3 is 14 amino acids. The germline V gene has CDR1 SQVTM and CDR2 ANQGSEA. The CDR3 DNA reads TGCAGCGTTGAAGGGGGGTACCCACACAATGAGCAGTTCTTC. Its translation is CSVEGGYPHNEQFF.

A few counts support this clone. The CDR3 sequence: CARSLAGGFYEQYV. CDR3 bases: TGTGCCCGCTCACTAGCAGGGGGCTTCTACGAGCAGTACGTC. V usage is TRBV18 and J usage is TRBJ2-7, with 8 positions matching TRBD1. Germline lookup yields CDR1 KGHSH and CDR2 LQKENI. The CDR3 extends over 14 amino acids.